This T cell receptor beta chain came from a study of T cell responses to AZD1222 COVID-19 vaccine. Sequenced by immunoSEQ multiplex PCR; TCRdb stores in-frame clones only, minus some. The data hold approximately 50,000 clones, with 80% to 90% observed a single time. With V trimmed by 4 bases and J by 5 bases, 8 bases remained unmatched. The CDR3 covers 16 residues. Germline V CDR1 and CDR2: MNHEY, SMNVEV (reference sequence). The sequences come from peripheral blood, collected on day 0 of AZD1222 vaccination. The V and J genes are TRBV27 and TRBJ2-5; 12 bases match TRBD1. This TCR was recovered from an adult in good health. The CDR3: CASSYGTGGLWETQYF. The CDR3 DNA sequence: TGTGCCAGCAGTTATGGGACAGGGGGCCTTTGGGAGACCCAGTACTTC.